These 5 T cell receptor beta chains were sequenced from one sample in a study of chemoradiotherapy in HPV16-positive cancers. Libraries were prepared by immunoSEQ multiplex PCR; TCRdb keeps only in-frame clonotypes and omits some of them. The repertoire holds roughly 19,000 clones, with roughly 80% as singletons. The sample here was blood, taken from a patient who underwent chemoradiotherapy. These receptors came from a human donor with HPV-associated anogenital cancer.

The chain links TRBV5-1 to TRBJ1-5; D is ambiguous. CDR1 SGHRS and CDR2 YFSETQ come from the germline V gene. This CDR3 spans 14 amino acids. The V gene lost 3 bases and the J gene lost 5 bases, with 12 bases spanning the gap. This chain's CDR3 is CASSSRPEHQPQHF. CDR3 nucleotides: TGCGCCAGCAGCTCACGGCCAGAACATCAGCCCCAGCATTTT.

The chain links TRBV14 to TRBJ1-1; possible D gene TRBD1, 6 bases. Trimming took 3 bases from V and 4 from J, leaving 12 bases between them. CDR3 length equals 14 residues. CDR1 is SGHDN and CDR2 is FVKESK in the germline V gene. The CDR3 nucleotides are TGTGCCAGCAGCCAGGGAAGGGGGGGCACTGAAGCTTTCTTT. It specifies CASSQGRGGTEAFF.

The CDR3 region is CASSLPIHHEQFF. CDR3 coding DNA: TGTGCCAGCAGCTTACCAATACACCATGAGCAGTTCTTC. The chain joins TRBV11-1 to TRBJ2-1, with D unresolved. Trimming removed 2 bases at V and 8 bases at J, with 10 bases between. Germline V gives CDR1 SGHAT, CDR2 FQDESV (reference sequence). CDR3 length: 13 residues.

The chain links TRBV6-5 to TRBJ2-3; D may be TRBD2 (5 bases). V shed 2 bases and J shed 4 bases, with 10 bases lying between them. Germline assignment: CDR1 MNHEY and CDR2 SVGAGI. CDR3 length equals 14 residues. CDR3 coding DNA: TGTGCCAGCAGTTACGATTTGGAGGCAGATACGCAGTATTTT. As protein: CASSYDLEADTQYF.

This chain links TRBV21-1 with TRBJ2-7; TRBD2 was called by the table and not checked on the DNA. TRBV21-1 is labeled a pseudogene. This CDR3 spans 13 amino acids. Here the CDR3 DNA reads TGTGCCAGCGTTAGCGGGGGCACCTACGAGCAGTACTTC. It specifies CASVSGGTYEQYF.